The 31 T cell receptor beta chains below were found in one sample sequenced in a study of blood T cell repertoires in COVID-19. The protocol was immunoSEQ multiplex PCR, while the TCRdb copy is restricted to in-frame clones and leaves out a portion. The sample has around 230,000 clones; about nine tenths are singletons. The sample taken for sequencing was peripheral blood. Receptor source: a man aged 25-45 years who had recovered from COVID-19.

The chain has TRBV6-5 and TRBJ1-3; 11 nucleotides agree with TRBD1. From germline, CDR1 is MNHEY and CDR2 SVGAGI. This CDR3 comprises 14 residues. V lost 8 bases to trimming and J lost 6 bases; unmatched junction nucleotides: 6. CDR3 DNA: TGTGCCAGCCTCAGGACAGGGGGCGAAAACACCATATATTTT. Residues: CASLRTGGENTIYF.

V is TRBV4-3 and J is TRBJ1-1; D is unresolved. V shed 4 bases and J shed 2 bases, with 8 bases lying between them. Germline V gene data show CDR1 as LGHNA and CDR2 as YSLEER. The CDR3 contains 13 residues. In DNA form, the CDR3 reads TGCGCCAGCAGCCTAGGACTTAACACTGAAGCTTTCTTT. Protein sequence: CASSLGLNTEAFF.

The chain is built from TRBV7-8 and TRBJ2-7; D perhaps matches TRBD1 (6 bases). Germline CDR1 and CDR2: SGHVS and FQNEAQ. The CDR3 length is 15 residues. Trimming shortened V by 5 bases and J by 1 base, and 15 bases separated the two germline ends. For the CDR3, the DNA is TGTGCCAGCAGCCCAGGGGTTGATGGGTCCTACGAGCAGTACTTC. Translated: CASSPGVDGSYEQYF.

The chain links TRBV4-3 to TRBJ2-5, with TRBD2 matching over 10 bases. The CDR3 sequence is 16 residues long. Unmatched junction bases numbered 5, after V lost 1 base and J lost 3 bases. The germline gives CDR1 LGHNA, CDR2 YSLEER. CDR3 protein: CASSQVLAGDKETQYF. CDR3 coding DNA: TGCGCCAGCAGCCAAGTCCTAGCGGGGGATAAAGAGACCCAGTACTTC.

V usage is TRBV2 and J usage is TRBJ2-5, with TRBD2 matching over 13 bases. The trim removed 1 base at V and 5 bases at J, leaving 10 bases unmatched. The germline V gene encodes CDR1 SNHLY and CDR2 FYNNEI. The CDR3 is 18 residues long. CDR3 region: CASSEGGLAGARGETQYF. Written as DNA, the CDR3 is TGTGCCAGCAGTGAAGGAGGACTAGCGGGGGCTCGGGGGGAGACCCAGTACTTC.

This rearrangement joins TRBV3-1 (or the pseudogene TRBV3-2) to TRBJ2-5; D is undetermined. Per germline, CDR1 LGHDT and CDR2 YNNKEL (reference sequence). The CDR3 sequence is 12 residues long. Trimming cost V 0 bases and J 4 bases, with 3 bases left between them. This CDR3 reads CASSQDLETQYF. CDR3 bases: TGTGCCAGCAGCCAAGATCTAGAGACCCAGTACTTC.

V gene TRBV19 combines with J gene TRBJ1-4, with 7 bases matching TRBD1. Germline CDR1 reads LNHDA; CDR2 reads SQIVND (reference sequence). The CDR3 runs 16 residues. V lost 4 bases, J lost 0 bases, and 5 bases stayed unmatched. The CDR3 DNA follows: TGTGCCAGTAGTACCGACAGGGTTGCAACTAATGAAAAACTGTTTTTT. It specifies CASSTDRVATNEKLFF.

In nucleotides, the CDR3 is TGTGCCAGCAGTCGATTTACCGGGACAGGGATGAACACTGAAGCTTTCTTT. This sequence encodes CASSRFTGTGMNTEAFF. This chain links TRBV6-6 with TRBJ1-1; TRBD1 matches 9 bases. Trimming removed 5 bases from V and 0 bases from J; junction bases left unmatched: 10. This CDR3 has 17 residues. CDR1 is MNHNY and CDR2 is SVGAGI in the germline V gene (reference sequence).

This chain links TRBV4-2 with TRBJ2-5, with 8 positions matching TRBD2. Germline-derived CDR1 and CDR2 are LGHNA and YNFKEQ. This CDR3 has 18 residues. The ends lost 4 bases at V and 2 bases at J; junction bases unmatched: 15. This chain's CDR3 is CASSPSPGERGPQETQYF. The CDR3 DNA reads TGTGCCAGCAGCCCTTCCCCGGGCGAGCGGGGGCCTCAAGAGACCCAGTACTTC.

The chain uses TRBV10-1 and TRBJ2-2, with D tentatively TRBD1 (5 bases). The CDR3 is 15 residues long. V was trimmed by 4 bases and J by 0 bases, leaving 9 bases between them. Germline lookup yields CDR1 WNHNN and CDR2 SYGVQD (reference sequence). The CDR3 here is CASSVDSANTGELFF. The CDR3 DNA reads TGCGCCAGCAGTGTCGACAGCGCGAACACCGGGGAGCTGTTTTTT.

The rearrangement uses TRBV4-2 and TRBJ2-2; possible D gene TRBD2, 6 bases. CDR1 is LGHNA and CDR2 is YNFKEQ in the germline V gene. CDR3 size: 20 residues. V was shortened by 0 bases and J by 5 bases, with 25 bases between the two germline ends. The CDR3 nucleotides read TGTGCCAGCAGCCAAGAGGTTTTCGGCGGGGTGGAATTCAGAACCGGGGAGCTGTTTTTT. It yields the protein CASSQEVFGGVEFRTGELFF.

The chain couples TRBV6-1 to TRBJ2-5, with TRBD1 as a possible D gene (5 bases). Trimming took 3 bases from V and 5 from J, leaving 10 bases between them. This CDR3 region has 13 residues. Germline loops: CDR1 MNHNS, CDR2 SASEGT. CDR3 amino acids: CASSETPGETQYF. The CDR3 region has the DNA TGTGCCAGCAGTGAGACCCCAGGGGAGACCCAGTACTTC.

This clone was detected a few times. V and J are TRBV2 and TRBJ1-5; TRBD1 matches 10 bases. This CDR3 region has 13 residues. V lost 7 bases to trimming and J lost 7 bases; unmatched junction nucleotides: 4. The germline V gene encodes CDR1 SNHLY and CDR2 FYNNEI. This CDR3 is CASKGTGVQPQHF. As DNA, the CDR3 is TGTGCCAGCAAGGGGACAGGGGTGCAGCCCCAGCATTTT.

V usage is TRBV4-2 and J usage is TRBJ1-3; D uncertain. Trimming removed 1 base at V and 0 bases at J, with 7 bases between. CDR3 length equals 15 residues. Germline V gives CDR1 LGHNA, CDR2 YNFKEQ. CDR3 amino acids: CASSQGTASGNTIYF. CDR3 in DNA: TGTGCCAGCAGCCAAGGTACAGCCTCTGGAAACACCATATATTTT.

The CDR3 protein is CASSNQGFITGELFF. Here the CDR3 DNA reads TGTGCCAGTAGTAATCAGGGGTTCATCACCGGGGAGCTGTTTTTT. J is TRBJ2-2 and V is TRBV19; perhaps TRBD1 as D (6 bases). Germline V CDR1 and CDR2: LNHDA, SQIVND (reference sequence). The CDR3 sequence is 15 residues long. V was shortened by 4 bases and J by 4 bases, with 13 bases between the two germline ends. The complete variable domain, with remaining parts taken from reference TRBV19 and TRBJ2-2, reads DGGITQSPKYLFRKEGQNVTLSCEQNLNHDAMYWYRQDPGQGLRLIYYSQIVNDFQKGDIAEGYSVSREKKESFPLTVTSAQKNPTAFYLCASSNQGFITGELFFGEGSRLTVL.

The V call is TRBV10-3, the J call TRBJ1-2; a weak D match, TRBD1 (6 bases). V shed 11 bases and J shed 5 bases, with 12 bases lying between them. The CDR3 is 11 amino acids. Germline V gives CDR1 ENHRY, CDR2 SYGVKD. In DNA, the CDR3 is TGTGCCGTCTCAGGGGAGTATGGCTACACCTTC. Its protein product is CAVSGEYGYTF.

The chain employs TRBV27 and TRBJ2-7; a possible D gene is TRBD1 (5 bases). The CDR3 length is 13 residues. The V end lost 2 bases, the J end lost 7 bases, and 12 bases lay between the germline ends. CDR1 is MNHEY and CDR2 is SMNVEV in the germline V gene (reference sequence). The CDR3 protein is CASSLGRTTEQYF. The CDR3 DNA reads TGTGCCAGCAGTTTAGGCAGGACAACGGAGCAGTACTTC.

This clone is a singleton in its sample. In DNA form, the CDR3 reads TGTGCCAGGGTTAGGGGAAGGGCGATCAATGAGCAGTTCTTC. It yields the protein CARVRGRAINEQFF. The chain recombines TRBV19 with TRBJ2-1, with D possibly being TRBD1 (5 bases). The CDR3 sequence is 14 residues long. Germline assignment: CDR1 LNHDA and CDR2 SQIVND (reference sequence). Trimming took off 9 bases at V and 6 bases at J, with 18 bases between the two ends. Filled out from reference TRBV19 and TRBJ2-1, the complete variable domain reads DGGITQSPKYLFRKEGQNVTLSCEQNLNHDAMYWYRQDPGQGLRLIYYSQIVNDFQKGDIAEGYSVSREKKESFPLTVTSAQKNPTAFYLCARVRGRAINEQFFGPGTRLTVL.

V usage is TRBV13 and J usage is TRBJ2-5; D is possibly TRBD2 (6 bases). The germline V gene has CDR1 PRHDT and CDR2 FYEKMQ (reference sequence). Trimming stripped 2 bases from V and 5 bases from J, with 18 bases between. CDR3 length: 16 amino acids. CDR3 region: CASSLSRLVRGETQYF. CDR3 nucleotides: TGTGCCAGCAGCTTATCTAGACTAGTTCGTGGGGAGACCCAGTACTTC.

The V gene is TRBV7-2, the J gene TRBJ2-7; tentatively, D is TRBD2 (6 bases). There are 15 residues in the CDR3. Germline V gene lookup returns CDR1 SGHTA and CDR2 FQGNSA. V gave up 5 bases and J gave up 4 bases, with 18 bases separating them. This CDR3 reads CASSPGRGIKYEQYF. The CDR3, as DNA: TGTGCCAGCAGCCCGGGTCGGGGGATAAAGTACGAGCAGTACTTC.

The rearrangement links TRBV7-9 to TRBJ1-1; tentatively, D is TRBD1 (5 bases). Germline V lookup: CDR1 SEHNR, CDR2 FQNEAQ (reference sequence). The CDR3 length is 14 residues. The ends were cut back, 6 bases at V and 0 bases at J, with 11 bases in the middle. CDR3 loop: CASSLLQVNTEAFF. For the CDR3, the DNA is TGTGCCAGCAGTCTCTTACAGGTGAACACTGAAGCTTTCTTT.

This clone appeared a single time. The rearrangement links TRBV27 to TRBJ2-7; D possibly corresponds to TRBD1 (5 bases). This CDR3 is built from 13 residues. Germline assignment: CDR1 MNHEY and CDR2 SMNVEV (reference sequence). V lost 4 bases and J 12 bases, leaving 19 bases between the germline ends. The CDR3 region has the DNA TGTGCCAGCAGTTGGGCCAGGGAATCGCAGGCGTACTTC. This encodes CASSWARESQAYF.

The J gene is TRBJ2-7, the V gene TRBV25-1, with 8 positions matching TRBD1. Germline loops: CDR1 MGHDK, CDR2 SYGVNS. Trimming cost V 3 bases and J 2 bases; bases outside gene matches: 3. This CDR3 spans 14 amino acids. CDR3 DNA sequence: TGTGCCAGCAGTGAGGACAGGGTACCCTACGAGCAGTACTTC. Residues: CASSEDRVPYEQYF.

This chain connects TRBV27 to TRBJ1-6; D not certain. V lost 5 bases and J 5 bases, leaving 4 bases between the germline ends. Germline CDR1 MNHEY, CDR2 SMNVEV (reference sequence). The CDR3 has 12 amino acids. DNA for the CDR3: TGTGCCAGCAGTCAGAATAATTCACCCCTCCACTTT. Its protein is CASSQNNSPLHF.

The chain combines TRBV9 with TRBJ2-2, with D maybe TRBD2 (6 bases). Germline V lookup: CDR1 SGDLS, CDR2 YYNGEE. V was trimmed by 0 bases and J by 3 bases, leaving 9 bases between them. The CDR3 has 15 amino acids. The CDR3 DNA follows: TGTGCCAGCAGCGTAGGGGGGGTTGACACCGGGGAGCTGTTTTTT. Its translation is CASSVGGVDTGELFF.

The J gene is TRBJ2-1, the V gene TRBV18; 7 bases agree with TRBD2. This CDR3 has 15 amino acids. Germline lookup yields CDR1 KGHSH and CDR2 LQKENI. After removal of 5 bases from V and 1 base from J, the junction contained 5 bases not matched to a gene. CDR3 sequence (DNA): TGTGCCAGCTCAACTACTAGCGCATCCTACAATGAGCAGTTCTTC. This sequence encodes CASSTTSASYNEQFF. The entire variable domain, with the rest obtained from reference TRBV18 and TRBJ2-1, is as follows: NAGVMQNPRHLVRRRGQEARLRCSPMKGHSHVYWYRQLPEEGLKFMVYLQKENIIDESGMPKERFSAEFPKEGPSILRIQQVVRGDSAAYFCASSTTSASYNEQFFGPGTRLTVL.

This sequence joins TRBV29-1 and TRBJ1-1; perhaps TRBD1 as D (6 bases). V dropped 3 bases and J dropped 4 bases, with 15 bases sitting between them. Germline lookup yields CDR1 SQVTM and CDR2 ANQGSEA. The CDR3 is 14 residues long. CDR3 nucleotide sequence: TGCAGCGTTGAGGTGTCAGGGGTGGGCACTGAAGCTTTCTTT. Translating gives CSVEVSGVGTEAFF. Looking up the rest from reference TRBV29-1 and TRBJ1-1 gives the full variable domain: SAVISQKPSRDICQRGTSLTIQCQVDSQVTMMFWYRQQPGQSLTLIATANQGSEATYESGFVIDKFPISRPNLTFSTLTVSNMSPEDSSIYLCSVEVSGVGTEAFFGQGTRLTVV.

The genes are TRBV19 and TRBJ1-2; 9 bases match TRBD1. This CDR3 has 13 amino acids. V shed 3 bases and J 7 bases; nucleotides not matched to a gene: 3. Germline CDR1 and CDR2: LNHDA and SQIVND (reference sequence). CDR3 coding DNA: TGTGCCAGTAGTATGTGGGACAGGGTTGGCTACACCTTC. It translates to CASSMWDRVGYTF.

The J gene is TRBJ2-5, the V gene TRBV7-2; no clear D gene. The CDR3 loop spans 14 amino acids. V shed 2 bases and J shed 4 bases, with 11 bases lying between them. Germline V gives CDR1 SGHTA, CDR2 FQGNSA. CDR3 loop: CASSLPRVRETQYF. For the CDR3, the DNA is TGTGCCAGCAGCTTACCCCGAGTGCGAGAGACCCAGTACTTC.

The chain is built from TRBV6-1 and TRBJ1-2; D remains ambiguous. Trimming stripped 1 base from V and 7 bases from J, with 7 bases between. Germline CDR1 and CDR2: MNHNS and SASEGT. This CDR3 comprises 12 residues. The chain's CDR3 is CASSEGRGGYTF. The CDR3 DNA is TGTGCCAGCAGTGAAGGCCGGGGTGGCTACACCTTC.

This sequence joins TRBV10-1 and TRBJ2-1; weak D call: TRBD2 (5 bases). Looked up from germline, CDR1 is WNHNN and CDR2 is SYGVQD (reference sequence). This CDR3 comprises 14 residues. Trimming removed 0 bases from V and 9 bases from J, with 12 bases in between. CDR3 bases: TGCGCCAGCAGTGAGTCGAGGAGTGGAGGTGAGCAGTTCTTC. It encodes CASSESRSGGEQFF.